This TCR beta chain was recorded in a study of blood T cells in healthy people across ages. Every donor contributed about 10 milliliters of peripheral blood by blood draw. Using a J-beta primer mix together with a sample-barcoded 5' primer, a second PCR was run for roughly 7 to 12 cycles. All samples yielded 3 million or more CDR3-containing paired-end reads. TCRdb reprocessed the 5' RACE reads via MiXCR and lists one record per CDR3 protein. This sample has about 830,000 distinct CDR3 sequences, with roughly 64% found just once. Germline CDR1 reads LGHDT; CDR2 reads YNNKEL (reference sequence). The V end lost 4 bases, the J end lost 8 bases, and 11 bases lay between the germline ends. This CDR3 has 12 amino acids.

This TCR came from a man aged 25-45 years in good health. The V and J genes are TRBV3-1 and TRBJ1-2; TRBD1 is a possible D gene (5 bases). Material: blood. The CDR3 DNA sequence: TGTGCCAGCAGCCGAAACCGGGGCGGCTACACCTTC. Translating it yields CASSRNRGGYTF.